Below, 17 T cell receptor beta chains from the same sample are listed, as sequenced in a study of T cells in Graves' hyperthyroidism and ophthalmopathy. Amplification targeted TCR beta CDR3 regions from RNA transcripts. When the TCR CDR3 underwent first-round RT-PCR, the HTBI primer set was used. TCRdb passed the multiplex PCR reads through MiXCR, listing each CDR3 protein once. The sample lists some 500,000 distinct CDR3 sequences, approximately 15% occurring once. Sequencing input: blood. The receptor source for this set is a woman between 18 and 29 years old with Graves' hyperthyroidism.

A few counts support this clonotype. The rearrangement uses TRBV7-2 and TRBJ2-7; 9 bases map to TRBD2. Germline V gene sequence: CDR1 SGHTA, CDR2 FQGNSA. This CDR3 has 15 residues. V trimming: 2 bases; J trimming: 7 bases; junction bases outside the gene matches: 9. CDR3 DNA sequence: TGTGCCAGCAGCTTATTTCCTAGCGGGACGAGGGAGCAGTACTTC. Translated: CASSLFPSGTREQYF.

This clonotype was found many times. The rearrangement joins TRBV24-1 to TRBJ1-2; 9 nucleotides match TRBD1. The CDR3 covers 18 residues. V trimming: 3 bases; J trimming: 5 bases; junction bases outside the gene matches: 15. Germline CDR1 reads KGHDR; CDR2 reads SFDVKD. This CDR3 is CATSDPSHPGQGSYGYTF. As DNA, the CDR3 is TGTGCCACCAGTGATCCGAGCCATCCGGGACAGGGATCTTATGGCTACACCTTC.

This clonotype came up many times. The genes are TRBV2 and TRBJ2-7, with 7 bases identical to TRBD1. Germline V CDR1 and CDR2: SNHLY, FYNNEI. Unmatched junction bases numbered 8, after V lost 5 bases and J lost 1 base. This CDR3 region has 15 residues. The CDR3 here is CASSQDRFPSYEQYV. The CDR3 nucleotides are TGTGCCAGCAGTCAGGACAGGTTCCCTTCCTACGAGCAGTACGTC.

This clonotype was observed at least ten times. This chain uses TRBV11-2 with TRBJ2-7; D gene unclear. The CDR3 runs to 15 residues. Germline assignment: CDR1 SGHAT and CDR2 FQNNGV. The V end lost 1 base, the J end lost 3 bases, and 13 bases lay between the germline ends. DNA for the CDR3: TGTGCCAGCAGCTTAGGAAGTCACCCCGACTACGAGCAGTACTTC. It specifies CASSLGSHPDYEQYF.

This clonotype was seen a handful of times. The V call is TRBV9, the J call TRBJ1-1; TRBD1 might be the D (6 bases). This CDR3 region has 15 residues. Trimming took 4 bases from V and 5 from J, leaving 18 bases between them. The germline gives CDR1 SGDLS, CDR2 YYNGEE. The DNA of the CDR3 is TGTGCCAGCAGCCCACGCAGGAACAGGGAGACTGAAGCTTTCTTT. Translation: CASSPRRNRETEAFF.

There are many counts of this clonotype. The chain couples TRBV12-3 or TRBV12-4 to TRBJ1-5; D is uncertain. This CDR3 region has 12 residues. Trimming left V 6 bases short and J 5 bases short, with 8 bases between. CDR3 nucleotide sequence: TGTGCCAGCAGCCCCAACGATCAGCCCCAGCATTTT. It specifies CASSPNDQPQHF.

This clonotype has just a few counts. The chain links TRBV5-1 to TRBJ1-2, with TRBD1 identical over 7 bases. V was pared by 8 bases and J by 4 bases, with 5 bases of the junction left unmatched. This CDR3 has 12 amino acids. Germline V gene sequence: CDR1 SGHRS, CDR2 YFSETQ. CDR3 region: CARLQGFYGYTF. CDR3 nucleotides: TGCGCCAGGTTACAGGGGTTCTATGGCTACACCTTC. Looking up the rest from reference TRBV5-1 and TRBJ1-2 gives the full variable domain: KAGVTQTPRYLIKTRGQQVTLSCSPISGHRSVSWYQQTPGQGLQFLFEYFSETQRNKGNFPGRFSGRQFSNSRSEMNVSTLELGDSALYLCARLQGFYGYTFGSGTRLTVV.

This clonotype was picked up a small number of times. This chain joins TRBV5-1 and TRBJ2-1, with D tentatively TRBD1 (7 bases). Deletions cut 4 bases from V and 7 bases from J, with 18 bases between. The CDR3 is 15 residues long. Germline assignment: CDR1 SGHRS and CDR2 YFSETQ. CDR3 coding DNA: TGCGCCAGCAGCAATGCGGGACAGCTAGCTAATGAGCAGTTCTTC. Translating it yields CASSNAGQLANEQFF.

This clonotype was picked up a small number of times. The chain couples TRBV6-1 to TRBJ1-5; D gene ambiguous. Germline values: CDR1 MNHNS, CDR2 SASEGT. V shed 3 bases and J shed 4 bases, with 7 bases lying between them. The CDR3 covers 13 residues. CDR3 bases: TGTGCCAGCAGTGATTTGGAAAATCAGCCCCAGCATTTT. Translating gives CASSDLENQPQHF.

This clonotype came up many times. The chain joins TRBV20-1 to TRBJ2-3, with 11 positions matching TRBD2. Losses at the gene ends were 1 base for V and 7 bases for J; bases not matched to a gene: 10. The CDR3 has 16 residues. The germline CDR1 and CDR2 sequences are DFQATT and SNEGSKA (reference sequence). The CDR3 protein is CSARGTSGPLGHTQYF. Here the CDR3 DNA reads TGCAGTGCTAGAGGGACTAGCGGGCCCCTGGGGCATACGCAGTATTTT.

This clonotype was seen ten or more times. The chain recombines TRBV9 with TRBJ1-1; unclear D gene. Germline values: CDR1 SGDLS, CDR2 YYNGEE. Trimming took 0 bases from V and 4 from J, leaving 13 bases between them. The CDR3 extends over 15 amino acids. CDR3 region: CASSVDLGSGTEAFF. The CDR3 coding sequence is TGTGCCAGCAGCGTAGACTTGGGGTCGGGCACTGAAGCTTTCTTT.

At least ten counts were recorded for this clonotype. The V and J genes are TRBV7-3 and TRBJ2-2, with 8 bases that match TRBD2. The CDR3 has 16 amino acids. In germline, CDR1 is SGHTA, CDR2 FQGTGA. With 5 bases clipped from V and 4 bases from J, the junction kept 9 bases outside the gene matches. CDR3 coding DNA: TGTGCCAGCAGCCGGGGGGGGCGCGCGTCCACCGGGGAGCTGTTTTTT. Translation gives CASSRGGRASTGELFF.

This clonotype has ten or more counts. This sequence joins TRBV10-1 and TRBJ2-7, with a possible D match to TRBD2 (5 bases). This CDR3 comprises 14 residues. Trimming took 3 bases from V and 6 from J, leaving 15 bases between them. Germline assignment: CDR1 WNHNN and CDR2 SYGVQD (reference sequence). The CDR3 DNA sequence: TGCGCCAGCAGTGACGGGGATGCTGAATTCGAGCAGTACTTC. Translating it yields CASSDGDAEFEQYF.

The gene calls are TRBV12-3 or TRBV12-4 and TRBJ2-1, with D possibly called TRBD1 or TRBD2 (7 bases each). The V and J ends lost 10 bases and 0 bases respectively, with 16 bases between them. CDR3 length equals 15 residues. This CDR3 reads CATRGGGSSYNEQFF. The CDR3 nucleotides are TGTGCCACCAGGGGGGGGGGGAGCTCCTACAATGAGCAGTTCTTC.

Only a few counts were recorded for this clonotype. V gene TRBV3-1 combines with J gene TRBJ2-2; TRBD1 matches at 8 bases. The CDR3 is 13 amino acids. Trimming removed 9 bases from V and 4 bases from J; junction bases left unmatched: 4. Per germline, CDR1 LGHDT and CDR2 YNNKEL (reference sequence). In DNA form, the CDR3 reads TGTGCCAGTACAGGGGGAGTCACCGGGGAGCTGTTTTTT. It codes for CASTGGVTGELFF.

This clonotype was counted only a few times. The V gene is TRBV30, the J gene TRBJ2-3; D is undetermined. Germline V lookup: CDR1 GTSNPN, CDR2 SVGIG (reference sequence). The CDR3 has 13 residues. The V end was cut by 5 bases, the J end by 10 bases, with 19 bases between. The CDR3 spells CAWLSSPWAPQYF. The CDR3 DNA reads as TGTGCCTGGTTAAGCTCACCGTGGGCTCCGCAGTATTTT.

The CDR3: CASTESGANVLTF. Here the CDR3 DNA reads TGTGCCAGTACCGAGTCTGGGGCCAACGTCCTGACTTTC. The rearrangement joins TRBV19 to TRBJ2-6, with D unresolved. Germline values: CDR1 LNHDA, CDR2 SQIVND (reference sequence). The length of the CDR3 is 13 residues. Trimming removed 7 bases from V and 1 base from J, with 5 bases in between.